The text below deals with one TCR beta chain. What it recognizes is unknown. V lost 1 base and J 0 bases, leaving 9 bases between the germline ends. The germline V gene has CDR1 DFQATT and CDR2 SNEGSKA (reference sequence). The CDR3 has 14 residues. For the second PCR, which ran for 7 to 11 cycles, a sample-barcoded 5' primer and a J-beta primer mix were used. Each TCR beta cDNA got a 12-nucleotide random molecular identifier. TCRdb re-called the 5' RACE reads through MiXCR, storing one row per CDR3 protein. The repertoire includes about 940,000 distinct CDR3 sequences, roughly 48% of them detected once, and roughly 12% sits in the top ten. The data originate from a study of blood T cells in healthy people across ages. The study's findings and limits: A conclusive naive versus antigen-experienced comparison was prevented by the unsorted PBMCs. Long-lived donors had more naive CD4+ cells and higher diversity than aged donors.

This receptor was identified in a man aged 25-45 years in good health. Sequencing used blood. The chain carries TRBV20-1 and TRBJ1-1; no firm D call. The CDR3 DNA sequence: TGCAGTGCTAGAGTTTACAGCATGAACACTGAAGCTTTCTTT. Its translation: CSARVYSMNTEAFF.